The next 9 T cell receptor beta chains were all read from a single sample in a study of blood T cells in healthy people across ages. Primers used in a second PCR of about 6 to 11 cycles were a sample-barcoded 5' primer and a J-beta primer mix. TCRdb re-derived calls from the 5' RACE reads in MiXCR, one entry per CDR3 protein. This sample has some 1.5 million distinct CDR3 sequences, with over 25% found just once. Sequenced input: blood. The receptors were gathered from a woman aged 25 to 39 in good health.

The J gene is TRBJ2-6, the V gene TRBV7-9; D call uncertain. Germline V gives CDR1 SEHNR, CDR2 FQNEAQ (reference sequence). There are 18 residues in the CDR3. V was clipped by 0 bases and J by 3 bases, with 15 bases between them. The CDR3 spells CASSLAAGRGSGANVLTF. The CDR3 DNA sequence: TGTGCCAGCAGCTTAGCCGCCGGACGTGGAAGTGGGGCCAACGTCCTGACTTTC.

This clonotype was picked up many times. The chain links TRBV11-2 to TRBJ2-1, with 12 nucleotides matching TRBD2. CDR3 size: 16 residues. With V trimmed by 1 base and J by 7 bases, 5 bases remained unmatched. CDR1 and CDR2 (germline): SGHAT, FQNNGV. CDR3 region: CASSLGASGRVNEQFF. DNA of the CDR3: TGTGCCAGCAGCTTAGGCGCTAGCGGGAGGGTTAATGAGCAGTTCTTC.

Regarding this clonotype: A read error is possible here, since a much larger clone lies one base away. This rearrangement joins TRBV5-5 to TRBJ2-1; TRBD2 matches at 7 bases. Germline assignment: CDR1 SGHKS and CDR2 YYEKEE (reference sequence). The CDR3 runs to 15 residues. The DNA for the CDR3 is TGTACCAGCAGCTTGGACCTAGCGGCCTACAATGAGCAGTTCTTC. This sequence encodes CTSSLDLAAYNEQFF.

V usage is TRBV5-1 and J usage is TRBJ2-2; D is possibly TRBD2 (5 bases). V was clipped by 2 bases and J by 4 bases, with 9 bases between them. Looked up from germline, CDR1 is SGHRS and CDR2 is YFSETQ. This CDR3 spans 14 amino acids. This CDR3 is CASSFSRGTGELFF. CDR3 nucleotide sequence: TGCGCCAGCAGCTTCTCTCGGGGCACCGGGGAGCTGTTTTTT. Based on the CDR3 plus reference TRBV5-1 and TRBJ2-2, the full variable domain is KAGVTQTPRYLIKTRGQQVTLSCSPISGHRSVSWYQQTPGQGLQFLFEYFSETQRNKGNFPGRFSGRQFSNSRSEMNVSTLELGDSALYLCASSFSRGTGELFFGEGSRLTVL.

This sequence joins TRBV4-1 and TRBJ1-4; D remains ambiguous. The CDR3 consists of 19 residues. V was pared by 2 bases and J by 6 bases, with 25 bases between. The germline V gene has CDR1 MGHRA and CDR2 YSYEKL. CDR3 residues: CASSQIWAGPFSFYEKLFF. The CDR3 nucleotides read TGCGCCAGCAGCCAAATATGGGCAGGCCCCTTTTCGTTTTATGAAAAACTGTTTTTT.

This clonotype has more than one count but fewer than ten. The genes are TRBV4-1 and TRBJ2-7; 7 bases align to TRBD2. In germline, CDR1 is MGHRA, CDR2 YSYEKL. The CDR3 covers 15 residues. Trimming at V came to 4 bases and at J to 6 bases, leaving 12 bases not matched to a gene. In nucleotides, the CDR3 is TGCGCCAGCAGCCCCGGGCGGGGGAGCCGCTCCGAGCAGTACTTC. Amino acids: CASSPGRGSRSEQYF.

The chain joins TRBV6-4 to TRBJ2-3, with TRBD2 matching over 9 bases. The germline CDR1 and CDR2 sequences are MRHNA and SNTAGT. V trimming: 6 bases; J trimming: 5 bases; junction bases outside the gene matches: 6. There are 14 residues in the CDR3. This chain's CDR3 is CASSERGARDTQYF. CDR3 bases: TGTGCCAGCAGCGAGCGGGGGGCCAGAGATACGCAGTATTTT.

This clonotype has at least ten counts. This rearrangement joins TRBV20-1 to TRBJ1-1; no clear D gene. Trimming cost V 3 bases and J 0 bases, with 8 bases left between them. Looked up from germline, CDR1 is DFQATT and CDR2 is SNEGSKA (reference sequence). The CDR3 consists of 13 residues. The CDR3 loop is CSARGDLNTEAFF. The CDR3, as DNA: TGCAGTGCTAGGGGCGATCTGAACACTGAAGCTTTCTTT.

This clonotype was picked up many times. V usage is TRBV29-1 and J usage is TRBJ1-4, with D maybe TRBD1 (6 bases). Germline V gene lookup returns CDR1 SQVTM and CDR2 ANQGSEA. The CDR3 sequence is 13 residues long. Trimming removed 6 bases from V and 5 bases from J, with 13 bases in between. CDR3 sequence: CSVARQANEKLFF. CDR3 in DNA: TGCAGCGTGGCCAGACAGGCGAATGAAAAACTGTTTTTT.